The T cell receptor (beta chain) under discussion was sequenced for a study of cytomegalovirus exposure and HLA in healthy donors. Study results and limitations: Reports indicated that the classifier achieved high specificity and sensitivity in diagnosing cytomegalovirus status. Some V segments could not be told apart, so they were left out, TRBV6-2 and TRBV6-3 among them.

Nominal health characterized the donors when sampled, though unrecorded immune exposures were likely. The CDR3 spans 19 residues. V lost 5 bases and J lost 4; bases outside the gene matches: 22. CDR1 is SGHTA and CDR2 is FQGNSA in the germline V gene. About this clone: Its target is not known.

The PCR had 60 Vbeta and 13 Jbeta primers. Sequencing was performed with immunoSEQ multiplex PCR; in TCRdb, only in-frame clones are kept and a portion is missing. The table records more than 150,000 clones, over 75% of them present only once. The chain links TRBV7-2 to TRBJ1-2, with 7 bases aligning to TRBD1. The sequence came from a man aged 18 to 30 in good health and CMV-seropositive. What was sequenced was PBMCs. The CDR3 region has the DNA TGTGCCAGCAGCCCGACCGGGGGTCTGAGCCGACAGGGTTCCTATGGCTACACCTTC. Translating gives CASSPTGGLSRQGSYGYTF.